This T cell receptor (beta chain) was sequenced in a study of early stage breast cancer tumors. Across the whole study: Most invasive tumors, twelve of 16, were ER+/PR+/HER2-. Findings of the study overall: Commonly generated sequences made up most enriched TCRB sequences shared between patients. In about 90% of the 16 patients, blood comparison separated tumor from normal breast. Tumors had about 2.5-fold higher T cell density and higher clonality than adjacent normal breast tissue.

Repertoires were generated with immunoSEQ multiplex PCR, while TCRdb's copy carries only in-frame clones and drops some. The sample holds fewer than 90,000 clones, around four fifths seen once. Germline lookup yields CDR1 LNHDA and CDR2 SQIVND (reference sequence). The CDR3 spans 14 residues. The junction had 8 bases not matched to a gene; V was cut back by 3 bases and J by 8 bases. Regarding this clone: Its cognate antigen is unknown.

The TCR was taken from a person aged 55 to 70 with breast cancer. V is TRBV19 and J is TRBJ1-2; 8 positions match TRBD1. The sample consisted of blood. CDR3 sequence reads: CASSINRGAGGYTF. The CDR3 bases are TGTGCCAGTAGTATCAACAGGGGGGCCGGGGGCTACACCTTC.